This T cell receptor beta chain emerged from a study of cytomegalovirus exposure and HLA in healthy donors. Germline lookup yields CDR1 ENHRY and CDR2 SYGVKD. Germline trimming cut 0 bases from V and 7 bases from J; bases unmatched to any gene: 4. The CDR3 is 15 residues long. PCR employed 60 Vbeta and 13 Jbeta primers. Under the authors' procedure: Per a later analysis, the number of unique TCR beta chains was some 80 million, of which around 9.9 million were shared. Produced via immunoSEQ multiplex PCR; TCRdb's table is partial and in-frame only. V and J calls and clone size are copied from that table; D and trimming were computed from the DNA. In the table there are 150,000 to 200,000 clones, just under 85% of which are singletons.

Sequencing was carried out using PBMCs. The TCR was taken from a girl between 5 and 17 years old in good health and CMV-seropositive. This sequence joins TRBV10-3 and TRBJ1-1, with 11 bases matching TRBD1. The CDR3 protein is CAISESSGTGGEAFF. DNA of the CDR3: TGTGCCATCAGTGAGTCGAGTGGGACAGGGGGTGAAGCTTTCTTT.